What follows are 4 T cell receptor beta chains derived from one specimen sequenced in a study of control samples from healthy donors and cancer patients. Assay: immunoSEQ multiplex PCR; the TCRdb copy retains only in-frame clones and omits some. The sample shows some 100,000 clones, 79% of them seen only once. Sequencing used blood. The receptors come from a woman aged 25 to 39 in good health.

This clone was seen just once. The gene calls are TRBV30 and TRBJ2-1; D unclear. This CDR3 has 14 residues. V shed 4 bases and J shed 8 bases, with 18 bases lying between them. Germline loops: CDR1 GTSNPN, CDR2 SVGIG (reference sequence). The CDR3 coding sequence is TGTGCCTGGACCTCGGGCCAAGTGGTTGATGAGCAGTTCTTC. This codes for CAWTSGQVVDEQFF.

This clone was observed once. The CDR3 DNA sequence: TGTGCCATCAGTGAGTTCGGTGGGGGAACTCAAGTAATTAACACCGGGGAGCTGTTTTTT. It codes for CAISEFGGGTQVINTGELFF. V gene TRBV10-3 combines with J gene TRBJ2-2; D may match TRBD1 or TRBD2 (5 bases each). The CDR3 length is 20 residues. The V end was cut by 1 base, the J end by 2 bases, with 23 bases between. Germline V gene data show CDR1 as ENHRY and CDR2 as SYGVKD.

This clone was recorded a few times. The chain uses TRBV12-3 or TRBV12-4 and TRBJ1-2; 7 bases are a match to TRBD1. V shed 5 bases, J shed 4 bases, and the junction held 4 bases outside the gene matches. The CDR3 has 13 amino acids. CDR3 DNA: TGTGCCAGCAGTGTCAGGGGGAGCTATGGCTACACCTTC. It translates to CASSVRGSYGYTF.

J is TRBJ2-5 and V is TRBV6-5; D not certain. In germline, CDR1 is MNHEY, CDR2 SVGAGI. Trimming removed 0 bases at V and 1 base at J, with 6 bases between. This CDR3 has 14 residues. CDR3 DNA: TGTGCCAGCAGTTACTCGAGCCGCCAAGAGACCCAGTACTTC. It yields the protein CASSYSSRQETQYF.